The rows below give T cell receptor beta chains drawn from one sample of a study of cytomegalovirus exposure and HLA in healthy donors. Profiling relied on immunoSEQ multiplex PCR, and the TCRdb table lists in-frame clones only, not all of them. The sample's table shows approximately 120,000 clones. The source material was PBMCs. The source is a man in his thirties or forties in good health and CMV-seronegative. CDR3s include the opening cysteine and the closing phenylalanine or tryptophan. A D gene is named only where the DNA matches it firmly.

j_gene | v_gene | d_gene | CDR3aa | CDR3nt
TRBJ1-5 | TRBV2 | . | CASSAGTNNQPQHF | TGTGCCAGCAGCGCCGGGACAAACAATCAGCCCCAGCATTTT
TRBJ2-7 | TRBV4-3 | TRBD2 | CASSQIWLAGVFEQYF | TGCGCCAGCAGCCAAATCTGGCTAGCGGGAGTATTCGAGCAGTACTTC
TRBJ2-7 | TRBV27 | . | CASSSFIQAYEQYF | TGTGCCAGCAGTTCCTTTATTCAGGCCTACGAGCAGTACTTC
TRBJ2-5 | TRBV30 | TRBD2 | CAWSVAGLGGETQYF | TGTGCCTGGAGTGTAGCGGGATTAGGTGGGGAGACCCAGTACTTC
TRBJ2-7 | TRBV7-6 | TRBD2 | CASSLSPSGGFRGNEQYF | TGTGCCAGCAGCTTAAGTCCTAGCGGGGGCTTCCGAGGGAACGAGCAGTACTTC
TRBJ1-2 | TRBV5-1 | . | CASSLDQINYGYTF | TGCGCCAGCAGCTTGGACCAGATTAACTATGGCTACACCTTC
TRBJ2-5 | TRBV7-7 | . | CASSWTDQETQYF | TGTGCCAGCAGCTGGACAGATCAAGAGACCCAGTACTTC
TRBJ1-5 | TRBV7-2 | TRBD1 | CASSLEGQGRAQPQHF | TGTGCCAGCAGCTTAGAGGGACAGGGAAGAGCGCAGCCCCAGCATTTT
TRBJ2-5 | TRBV4-1 | TRBD1 | CASSHTPGQQETQYF | TGCGCCAGCAGCCACACTCCGGGACAGCAAGAGACCCAGTACTTC
TRBJ2-7 | TRBV2 | . | CAGWGGRIGVYEQYF | TGTGCCGGCTGGGGGGGGCGAATAGGGGTATACGAGCAGTACTTC
TRBJ2-3 | TRBV7-3 | . | CASSPTRSPDTQYF | TGTGCCAGCAGCCCGACCAGGTCCCCAGATACGCAGTATTTT
TRBJ1-1 | TRBV19 | . | CASSIQNTEAFF | TGTGCCAGTAGTATACAGAACACTGAAGCTTTCTTT
TRBJ2-7 | TRBV28 | . | CASSLWPGHNIF | TGTGCCAGCAGTTTATGGCCGGGACACAATATTTTC
TRBJ1-1 | TRBV5-6 | . | CASSLGRGVYSNTEAFF | TGTGCCAGCAGCTTGGGGAGGGGAGTCTATTCGAACACTGAAGCTTTCTTT
TRBJ1-1 | TRBV11-3 | . | CASSLDRNTEAFF | TGTGCCAGCAGCTTAGATAGAAACACTGAAGCTTTCTTT
TRBJ1-2 | TRBV27 | . | CASSLTGTGGYGYTF | TGTGCCAGCAGTTTAACCGGGACGGGGGGGTATGGCTACACCTTC
TRBJ2-5 | TRBV11-2 | . | CASSSWAQETQYF | TGTGCCAGCAGCTCTTGGGCCCAAGAGACCCAGTACTTC
TRBJ2-3 | TRBV9 | . | CASSPRLGAPSTDTQYF | TGTGCCAGCAGCCCACGGTTGGGGGCTCCGAGCACAGATACGCAGTATTTT
TRBJ2-5 | TRBV4-3 | . | CASSQDPDTGGETQYF | TGCGCCAGCAGCCAAGATCCGGATACCGGGGGAGAGACCCAGTACTTC
TRBJ1-4 | TRBV2 | . | CASGGTGNEKLFF | TGTGCCAGCGGGGGGACGGGAAATGAAAAACTGTTTTTT
TRBJ2-3 | TRBV7-9 | . | CASSLVRARTDTQYF | TGTGCCAGCAGCTTAGTTAGAGCCAGGACAGATACGCAGTATTTT
TRBJ1-2 | TRBV7-8 | TRBD1 | CASRQAGGLGYGYTF | TGTGCCAGCAGGCAAGCAGGGGGTTTAGGTTATGGCTACACCTTC
TRBJ2-2 | TRBV19 | . | CASNVYNTGELFF | TGTGCCAGTAATGTCTACAACACCGGGGAGCTGTTTTTT
TRBJ2-1 | TRBV5-1 | . | CASSLGALGVGNEQFF | TGCGCCAGCAGCTTGGGGGCTTTGGGAGTTGGGAATGAGCAGTTCTTC
TRBJ1-1 | TRBV11-2 | . | CASSPDGNTEAFF | TGTGCCAGCAGCCCGGACGGGAACACTGAGGCTTTCTTT
TRBJ2-1 | TRBV11-3 | . | CASSLEGANEQFF | TGTGCCAGCAGCTTGGAGGGGGCCAATGAGCAGTTCTTC
TRBJ1-5 | TRBV5-1 | . | CASSPGGNSNQPQHF | TGCGCCAGCAGCCCGGGGGGGAATAGCAATCAGCCCCAGCATTTT
TRBJ1-1 | TRBV30 | . | CALKGVYESEAFF | TGTGCCTTAAAGGGGGTTTATGAATCTGAAGCTTTCTTT
TRBJ1-6 | TRBV16 | TRBD1 | CASSQGQGWNSPLHF | TGTGCCAGCAGCCAAGGACAGGGTTGGAATTCACCCCTCCACTTT
TRBJ2-1 | TRBV7-3 | TRBD2 | CASSPTTSGKYNEQFF | TGTGCCAGCAGCCCAACGACTAGCGGGAAGTACAATGAGCAGTTCTTC
TRBJ2-7 | TRBV19 | . | CASSERGGSQISYEQYF | TGTGCCAGTAGCGAGAGGGGAGGCTCCCAAATTTCCTACGAGCAGTACTTC
TRBJ1-2 | TRBV27 | TRBD1 | CASSLSRDRGRYYSGYTF | TGTGCCAGCAGTCTGTCCCGGGACAGGGGCCGGTATTACAGTGGCTACACCTTC
TRBJ2-5 | TRBV6-5 | TRBD2 | CASSYSTSGETQYF | TGTGCCAGCAGTTATTCTACTAGCGGGGAGACCCAGTACTTC
TRBJ2-1 | TRBV12-5 | . | CASGSSGRQFF | TGTGCTAGTGGTTCAAGCGGTAGGCAGTTCTTC
TRBJ1-2 | TRBV4-2 | . | CASSQDPSPYGYTF | TGTGCCAGCAGCCAAGATCCGAGTCCTTATGGCTACACCTTC
TRBJ2-7 | TRBV5-1 | TRBD2 | CASSVLAGAPYEQYF | TGCGCCAGCAGCGTACTAGCGGGAGCCCCCTACGAGCAGTACTTC
TRBJ1-1 | TRBV2 | . | CASTRGIVNTEAFF | TGTGCCAGCACTAGGGGAATAGTGAACACTGAAGCTTTCTTT
TRBJ2-2 | TRBV6-5 | . | CASSPSNTGELFF | TGTGCCAGCAGCCCGTCGAACACCGGGGAGCTGTTTTTT
TRBJ2-1 | TRBV10-3 | TRBD2 | CAITDRLAGNNEQFF | TGTGCCATCACGGATCGACTAGCGGGAAACAATGAGCAGTTCTTC
TRBJ2-1 | TRBV7-9 | . | CASSLALLYNEQFF | TGTGCCAGCAGCTTAGCCCTACTATACAATGAGCAGTTCTTC
TRBJ1-1 | TRBV18 | . | CASSPEGQGHEAFF | TGTGCCAGCTCACCAGAGGGGCAGGGGCATGAAGCTTTCTTT
TRBJ2-7 | TRBV7-9 | . | CASSLVSPTAAYEQYF | TGTGCCAGCAGCTTAGTTAGTCCGACGGCGGCCTACGAGCAGTACTTC
TRBJ1-1 | TRBV19 | . | CASSIDDVNQGTEAFF | TGTGCCAGTAGTATAGATGACGTCAACCAGGGCACTGAAGCTTTCTTT
TRBJ2-3 | TRBV9 | TRBD2 | CASSVMSGEDTQYF | TGTGCCAGCAGCGTAATGAGCGGGGAAGATACGCAGTATTTT
TRBJ2-1 | TRBV9 | . | CASSVRGLNNEQFF | TGTGCCAGCAGCGTTCGGGGACTTAATAATGAGCAGTTCTTC
TRBJ1-3 | TRBV7-2 | . | CASSLGRGNTIYF | TGTGCCAGCAGCTTGGGCAGGGGAAACACCATATATTTT
TRBJ2-1 | TRBV7-8 | TRBD2 | CASSLGIAGASYNEQFF | TGTGCCAGCAGCTTAGGAATAGCGGGAGCGTCCTACAATGAGCAGTTCTTC
TRBJ2-3 | TRBV10-3 | TRBD2 | CAIKGAGESTDTQYF | TGTGCCATCAAAGGGGCGGGAGAAAGCACAGATACGCAGTATTTT
TRBJ2-3 | TRBV19 | . | CASSTRENGTDTQYF | TGTGCCAGTAGTACACGGGAGAATGGCACAGATACGCAGTATTTT
TRBJ2-7 | TRBV7-2 | . | CASSSIGGTLESEQYF | TGTGCCAGCAGCTCAATCGGAGGGACCCTTGAATCCGAGCAGTACTTC
TRBJ1-1 | TRBV28 | . | CASSTGRDTEAFF | TGTGCCAGCAGTACAGGACGGGACACTGAAGCTTTCTTT
TRBJ2-7 | TRBV5-1 | TRBD1 | CASSLQGYEQYF | TGCGCCAGCAGCTTACAGGGGTACGAGCAGTACTTC
TRBJ2-5 | TRBV4-1 | . | CASSQALANQETQYF | TGCGCCAGCAGCCAAGCCTTGGCAAACCAAGAGACCCAGTACTTC
TRBJ2-5 | TRBV6-1 | TRBD2 | CASRTSGTMEQYF | TGTGCCAGCAGAACTAGCGGTACTATGGAGCAGTACTTC
TRBJ2-5 | TRBV18 | . | CASSPLHTSREETQYF | TGTGCCAGCTCACCACTGCATACTAGCCGGGAAGAGACCCAGTACTTC
TRBJ2-7 | TRBV5-1 | TRBD1 | CASSWGDRGSEQYF | TGCGCCAGCAGCTGGGGGGACAGGGGATCCGAGCAGTACTTC
TRBJ2-2 | TRBV9 | . | CASSLNRGRAGELFF | TGTGCCAGCAGCCTCAACAGGGGGAGGGCCGGGGAGCTGTTTTTT